The 22 T cell receptor beta chains presented below share a single source sample, sequenced in a study of blood T cell repertoires in COVID-19 (dated by TCRdb to 2020 to 2021). The library was generated by the immunoSEQ multiplex PCR assay. In its TCRdb copy, this immuneACCESS table keeps in-frame sequences only and misses some clones. Where compared with another copy, unresolved V genes explain less than half of these, and the others have no known cause. For this sample the table gives about 55,000 clones, of which approximately 90% were detected only once. Roughly 6.2% of the sample is in the top ten clones. Material: peripheral blood. The receptors come from a man in his forties or fifties with acute or convalescent COVID-19.

The rearrangement joins TRBV7-3 to TRBJ2-3, with a weak D call TRBD2 (6 bases). Trimming removed 5 bases from V and 2 bases from J, with 14 bases in between. The CDR3 totals 15 residues. Germline CDR1 reads SGHTA; CDR2 reads FQGTGA. DNA of the CDR3: TGTGCCAGCAGCATTAGCGGAGCGAACACAGATACGCAGTATTTT. Amino acids: CASSISGANTDTQYF.

The chain carries TRBV29-1 and TRBJ2-1; the match to TRBD1 covers 7 bases. Germline V gene sequence: CDR1 SQVTM, CDR2 ANQGSEA. The CDR3 covers 14 residues. V was clipped by 5 bases and J by 2 bases; unmatched bases: 6. CDR3 region: CSVQQGEPYNEQFF. Here the CDR3 DNA reads TGCAGCGTTCAGCAGGGGGAACCCTACAATGAGCAGTTCTTC.

This chain links TRBV7-6 with TRBJ1-4; 10 nucleotides agree with TRBD1. Germline values: CDR1 SGHVS, CDR2 FNYEAQ. Trimming cost V 5 bases and J 7 bases; bases outside gene matches: 7. The CDR3 length is 15 residues. This CDR3 is CASSLTGTGAEKLFF. The CDR3 DNA reads as TGTGCCAGCAGCCTAACCGGGACAGGGGCTGAAAAACTGTTTTTT.

The chain is built from TRBV5-8 and TRBJ1-1; D uncertain. Germline V lookup: CDR1 SGHTS, CDR2 YDEGEE. The germline V and J ends were trimmed by 0 bases and 5 bases, with 20 bases remaining between them. The CDR3 is made up of 17 amino acids. The CDR3 sequence is CASSLGPKRPAGTEAFF. The CDR3 bases are TGTGCCAGCAGCTTGGGGCCTAAGAGACCGGCGGGGACTGAAGCTTTCTTT.

The chain uses TRBV6-1 and TRBJ1-3; maybe TRBD1 (5 bases). This CDR3 comprises 17 residues. V was cut by 4 bases and J by 0 bases, with 16 bases left in between. Germline CDR1 and CDR2: MNHNS and SASEGT. The CDR3 sequence is CASSVHRQASSGNTIYF. The CDR3 bases are TGTGCCAGCAGTGTTCACAGGCAGGCGTCCTCTGGAAACACCATATATTTT.

The chain joins TRBV30 to TRBJ1-6; unclear D gene. The CDR3 length is 15 residues. Germline V gives CDR1 GTSNPN, CDR2 SVGIG (reference sequence). V was shortened by 0 bases and J by 0 bases, with 6 bases between the two germline ends. CDR3 nucleotide sequence: TGTGCCTGGAGTGTACTGAGCTCCTATAATTCACCCCTCCACTTT. It specifies CAWSVLSSYNSPLHF.

This clone turned up a few times. The chain employs TRBV30 and TRBJ2-1; D is undetermined. The CDR3 length is 15 residues. The germline V and J ends were trimmed by 2 bases and 3 bases, with 14 bases remaining between them. Germline V gives CDR1 GTSNPN, CDR2 SVGIG (reference sequence). DNA for the CDR3: TGTGCCTGGAGTCACAGTCAGCCCGGCTACAATGAGCAGTTCTTC. As protein: CAWSHSQPGYNEQFF.

This clone came up once. The rearrangement uses TRBV29-1 and TRBJ2-1; 7 nucleotides agree with TRBD2. Germline V gene lookup returns CDR1 SQVTM and CDR2 ANQGSEA. V lost 3 bases, J lost 3 bases, and 2 bases stayed unmatched. The CDR3 is 13 amino acids. The CDR3 loop reads CSVDRDYYNEQFF. The CDR3 nucleotides read TGCAGCGTTGATCGGGACTACTACAATGAGCAGTTCTTC.

The rearrangement joins TRBV27 to TRBJ1-5, with 8 bases that match TRBD1. V lost 10 bases and J lost 5; bases outside the gene matches: 16. The germline V gene has CDR1 MNHEY and CDR2 SMNVEV (reference sequence). The CDR3 is 16 residues long. The CDR3 nucleotides are TGTGCCAACAAACGGACCGGACAGGGCCTCTATCAGCCCCAGCATTTT. Protein product: CANKRTGQGLYQPQHF.

The chain is built from TRBV7-2 and TRBJ1-6; possibly TRBD1 for D (5 bases). The germline CDR1 and CDR2 sequences are SGHTA and FQGNSA. The CDR3 is 15 residues long. V lost 5 bases and J 6 bases, leaving 14 bases between the germline ends. CDR3 loop: CASSEDSSGNSPLHF. CDR3 coding DNA: TGTGCCAGCAGCGAAGACAGTTCGGGTAATTCACCCCTCCACTTT. The whole variable domain, remainder taken from reference TRBV7-2 and TRBJ1-6, is GAGVSQSPSNKVTEKGKDVELRCDPISGHTALYWYRQSLGQGLEFLIYFQGNSAPDKSGLPSDRFSAERTGGSVSTLTIQRTQQEDSAVYLCASSEDSSGNSPLHFGNGTRLTVT.

CDR3 residues: CASSMTSGRLNEQFF. The CDR3 DNA sequence: TGTGCCAGTAGTATGACTAGCGGGCGACTCAATGAGCAGTTCTTC. The rearrangement links TRBV19 to TRBJ2-1, with TRBD2 identical over 10 bases. Germline assignment: CDR1 LNHDA and CDR2 SQIVND (reference sequence). V lost 3 bases, J lost 6 bases, and 5 bases stayed unmatched. This CDR3 is built from 15 residues.

The chain links TRBV6-6 to TRBJ2-7; 11 nucleotides match TRBD1. Losses at the gene ends were 7 bases for V and 4 bases for J; bases not matched to a gene: 6. Looked up from germline, CDR1 is MNHNY and CDR2 is SVGAGI (reference sequence). The CDR3 sequence is 14 residues long. CDR3: CASTRGTGGYEQYF. CDR3 nucleotides: TGTGCCAGCACACGAGGGACAGGGGGGTACGAGCAGTACTTC.

The CDR3: CASSEDSRGARTDTQYF. The CDR3 DNA sequence: TGTGCCAGCAGTGAAGACTCACGGGGGGCTCGAACAGATACGCAGTATTTT. V gene TRBV6-1 combines with J gene TRBJ2-3, with D tentatively TRBD2 (7 bases). Trimming pared 1 base from V and 3 bases from J, leaving 17 bases between. The CDR3 runs 17 residues. Germline-derived CDR1 and CDR2 are MNHNS and SASEGT.

The genes are TRBV13 and TRBJ2-5, with D maybe TRBD1 (5 bases). The ends were cut back, 4 bases at V and 6 bases at J, with 9 bases in the middle. The CDR3 loop spans 12 amino acids. CDR1 is PRHDT and CDR2 is FYEKMQ in the germline V gene (reference sequence). The CDR3 region is CASSSTAQTQYF. As DNA, the CDR3 is TGTGCCAGCAGCTCGACAGCCCAGACCCAGTACTTC. The full variable domain, rest sourced from reference TRBV13 and TRBJ2-5, is AAGVIQSPRHLIKEKRETATLKCYPIPRHDTVYWYQQGPGQDPQFLISFYEKMQSDKGSIPDRFSAQQFSDYHSELNMSSLELGDSALYFCASSSTAQTQYFGPGTRLLVL.

The gene calls are TRBV11-2 and TRBJ2-7; a possible D gene is TRBD2 (6 bases). Germline V lookup: CDR1 SGHAT, CDR2 FQNNGV. The CDR3 extends over 17 amino acids. Trimming pared 2 bases from V and 5 bases from J, leaving 22 bases between. CDR3: CASSLFRLAGRRHEQYF. The CDR3 DNA is TGTGCCAGCAGCTTATTCCGTTTGGCAGGGAGGAGGCACGAGCAGTACTTC.

V usage is TRBV11-2 and J usage is TRBJ1-4; no reliable D call. CDR3 length equals 15 residues. The V gene lost 4 bases and the J gene lost 8 bases, with 17 bases spanning the gap. Germline assignment: CDR1 SGHAT and CDR2 FQNNGV. The CDR3 DNA reads as TGTGCCAGCAGCTACCGAGAGGGTTGGCAGGAAAAACTGTTTTTT. Translation gives CASSYREGWQEKLFF. The entire variable domain, with the rest obtained from reference TRBV11-2 and TRBJ1-4, is as follows: EAGVAQSPRYKIIEKRQSVAFWCNPISGHATLYWYQQILGQGPKLLIQFQNNGVVDDSQLPKDRFSAERLKGVDSTLKIQPAKLEDSAVYLCASSYREGWQEKLFFGSGTQLSVL.

The V gene is TRBV5-4, the J gene TRBJ1-1; D perhaps matches TRBD1 (5 bases). Trimming took 3 bases from V and 0 from J, leaving 15 bases between them. Germline V gene sequence: CDR1 SGHNT, CDR2 YYREEE (reference sequence). The CDR3 is 16 amino acids. As DNA, the CDR3 is TGTGCCAGCAGCTCCCCGCCCCAGGGCGTGAACACTGAAGCTTTCTTT. As protein: CASSSPPQGVNTEAFF.

The chain uses TRBV9 and TRBJ2-1, with 7 positions matching TRBD2. This CDR3 has 16 amino acids. Losses at the gene ends were 0 bases for V and 4 bases for J; bases not matched to a gene: 7. Germline CDR1 reads SGDLS; CDR2 reads YYNGEE. This CDR3 reads CASSVAGSGQYNEQFF. CDR3 nucleotide sequence: TGTGCCAGCAGCGTAGCGGGTAGCGGGCAGTACAATGAGCAGTTCTTC.

The chain has TRBV27 and TRBJ2-2, with 11 bases matching TRBD2. Germline lookup yields CDR1 MNHEY and CDR2 SMNVEV (reference sequence). CDR3 length: 17 amino acids. J lost 1 base, V lost 3 bases, and 4 bases had no gene match. CDR3 DNA sequence: TGTGCCAGCAGTTTTCACGGACTAGCGGGGAACACCGGGGAGCTGTTTTTT. It codes for CASSFHGLAGNTGELFF.

The chain joins TRBV5-1 to TRBJ1-4; D is ambiguous. CDR3 length equals 14 residues. Trimming removed 1 base from V and 8 bases from J, with 12 bases in between. Germline V lookup: CDR1 SGHRS, CDR2 YFSETQ. The CDR3 loop is CASSLMSDGEKLFF. The CDR3, as DNA: TGCGCCAGCAGCTTGATGAGCGATGGGGAAAAACTGTTTTTT.

The rearrangement joins TRBV18 to TRBJ2-1, with 11 nucleotides matching TRBD1. Germline V CDR1 and CDR2: KGHSH, LQKENI. This CDR3 comprises 14 residues. V shed 3 bases and J 8 bases; nucleotides not matched to a gene: 3. The CDR3 bases are TGTGCCAGCTCACCCTGGACAGGGGGCCATGAGCAGTTCTTC. Translated: CASSPWTGGHEQFF.

This clone occurred once. The J gene is TRBJ1-6, the V gene TRBV28; tentatively, D is TRBD1 (6 bases). The CDR3 has 15 residues. Per germline, CDR1 MDHEN and CDR2 SYDVKM. With 8 bases removed from V and 9 bases from J, the gap between germline ends came to 20 bases. The CDR3 spells CASRPGQGIGSPLHF. Written as DNA, the CDR3 is TGTGCCAGCCGGCCTGGTCAGGGGATCGGTTCACCCCTCCACTTT.